A selection of T cell receptor beta chains follows, all from one sample in a study of cytomegalovirus exposure and HLA in healthy donors. Here immunoSEQ multiplex PCR was the method, and the copy in TCRdb shows in-frame clones only, minus some. Among about 200,000 clones listed, 75% to 85% were seen once. The sample taken for sequencing was PBMCs. These receptors were taken from a girl between 5 and 17 years old in good health and CMV-seropositive. Each CDR3 is given with its conserved first and last residue. D genes are given only for firm matches. Size is stated for part of the rows, as once, few or many counts, or as a class when the clone is expanded.

J gene: TRBJ2-7
D gene: TRBD1
clone size: few
V gene: TRBV9
CDR3 protein: CASSVGAGTGAYEQYF
CDR3 DNA: TGTGCCAGCAGCGTAGGGGCCGGGACAGGGGCCTACGAGCAGTACTTC

J gene: TRBJ2-2
D gene: TRBD1
clone size: .
V gene: TRBV10-3
CDR3 protein: CATTTGYTGELFF
CDR3 DNA: TGTGCCACAACGACAGGGTACACCGGGGAGCTGTTTTTT

J gene: TRBJ1-1
D gene: .
clone size: .
V gene: TRBV9
CDR3 protein: CASSVTVNTEAFF
CDR3 DNA: TGTGCCAGCAGCGTGACAGTGAACACTGAAGCTTTCTTT

J gene: TRBJ1-4
D gene: TRBD1
clone size: .
V gene: TRBV4-3
CDR3 protein: CASSQDRGNEKLFF
CDR3 DNA: TGCGCCAGCAGCCAAGACAGGGGGAATGAAAAACTGTTTTTT

J gene: TRBJ2-2
D gene: TRBD1
clone size: .
V gene: TRBV7-2
CDR3 protein: CASTSQGASGELFF
CDR3 DNA: TGTGCCAGCACCAGCCAGGGGGCTTCCGGGGAGCTGTTTTTT

J gene: TRBJ2-2
D gene: .
clone size: .
V gene: TRBV13
CDR3 protein: CASSNRLTGELFF
CDR3 DNA: TGTGCCAGCAGCAATCGTCTTACCGGGGAGCTGTTTTTT

J gene: TRBJ1-4
D gene: TRBD1
clone size: once
V gene: TRBV4-3
CDR3 protein: CASSVSRDRGGKLFF
CDR3 DNA: TGCGCCAGCAGCGTGTCCCGGGACAGGGGCGGAAAACTGTTTTTT

J gene: TRBJ2-2
D gene: .
clone size: .
V gene: TRBV2
CDR3 protein: CASRITQAGELFF
CDR3 DNA: TGTGCCAGCAGGATAACCCAGGCCGGGGAGCTGTTTTTT

J gene: TRBJ1-1
D gene: .
clone size: .
V gene: TRBV6-1
CDR3 protein: CASSETGLNTEAFF
CDR3 DNA: TGTGCCAGCAGTGAAACAGGACTGAACACTGAAGCTTTCTTT

J gene: TRBJ2-5
D gene: TRBD1
clone size: .
V gene: TRBV7-9
CDR3 protein: CASSLRDSVKETQYF
CDR3 DNA: TGTGCCAGCAGCTTAAGGGACAGCGTCAAAGAGACCCAGTACTTC

J gene: TRBJ1-1
D gene: .
clone size: .
V gene: TRBV6-5
CDR3 protein: CASSYGAGVNTEAFF
CDR3 DNA: TGTGCCAGCAGTTACGGGGCAGGGGTGAACACTGAAGCTTTCTTT

J gene: TRBJ2-7
D gene: .
clone size: .
V gene: TRBV7-9
CDR3 protein: CASQTRYEQYF
CDR3 DNA: TGTGCCTCACAGACACGCTACGAGCAGTACTTC

J gene: TRBJ1-1
D gene: TRBD1
clone size: .
V gene: TRBV6-1
CDR3 protein: CASRPNRGGTEAFF
CDR3 DNA: TGTGCCAGCAGACCTAACAGGGGAGGTACTGAAGCTTTCTTT

J gene: TRBJ1-1
D gene: TRBD1
clone size: few
V gene: TRBV7-9
CDR3 protein: CASSLVTGGNTEAFF
CDR3 DNA: TGTGCCAGCAGCTTAGTAACAGGGGGGAACACTGAAGCTTTCTTT

J gene: TRBJ1-6
D gene: .
clone size: few
V gene: TRBV10-2
CDR3 protein: CASSEYGREHSPLHF
CDR3 DNA: TGCGCCAGCAGTGAGTACGGCAGGGAACATTCACCCCTCCACTTT

J gene: TRBJ2-3
D gene: TRBD2
clone size: few
V gene: TRBV5-6
CDR3 protein: CASSAIRAGGTDTQYF
CDR3 DNA: TGTGCCAGCAGCGCAATTCGAGCGGGGGGCACAGATACGCAGTATTTT

J gene: TRBJ2-7
D gene: TRBD1
clone size: .
V gene: TRBV4-3
CDR3 protein: CASTPGDRGLEQYF
CDR3 DNA: TGCGCCAGCACGCCCGGGGACAGGGGTCTCGAGCAGTACTTC

J gene: TRBJ2-5
D gene: TRBD1
clone size: few
V gene: TRBV5-1
CDR3 protein: CASRTGTETQYF
CDR3 DNA: TGCGCCAGTAGGACAGGGACCGAGACCCAGTACTTC

J gene: TRBJ2-7
D gene: .
clone size: .
V gene: TRBV18
CDR3 protein: CASSPQTSDEQYF
CDR3 DNA: TGTGCCAGCTCACCCCAGACTAGTGACGAGCAGTACTTC

J gene: TRBJ2-2
D gene: .
clone size: .
V gene: TRBV7-9
CDR3 protein: CASSLAGAGELFF
CDR3 DNA: TGTGCCAGCAGCTTAGCCGGGGCCGGGGAGCTGTTTTTT

J gene: TRBJ2-1
D gene: .
clone size: .
V gene: TRBV7-2
CDR3 protein: CASSSTGLSSYNEQFF
CDR3 DNA: TGTGCCAGCAGCTCCACAGGGCTTAGCTCCTACAATGAGCAGTTCTTC

J gene: TRBJ1-1
D gene: TRBD1
clone size: .
V gene: TRBV5-1
CDR3 protein: CASSASGTGLAEAFF
CDR3 DNA: TGCGCCAGCAGCGCATCCGGGACAGGGTTAGCTGAAGCTTTCTTT

J gene: TRBJ1-1
D gene: .
clone size: .
V gene: TRBV7-8
CDR3 protein: CASSLMSYGTEAFF
CDR3 DNA: TGTGCCAGCAGCCTGATGAGCTACGGGACAGAAGCTTTCTTT

J gene: TRBJ2-3
D gene: TRBD2
clone size: once
V gene: TRBV7-9
CDR3 protein: CASSLSGGATDTQYF
CDR3 DNA: TGTGCCAGCAGCCTAAGCGGGGGGGCGACAGATACGCAGTATTTT

J gene: TRBJ1-1
D gene: .
clone size: .
V gene: TRBV11-2
CDR3 protein: CASSAIQALEAFF
CDR3 DNA: TGTGCCAGCAGCGCAATTCAGGCGCTTGAAGCTTTCTTT

J gene: TRBJ2-1
D gene: .
clone size: .
V gene: TRBV25-1
CDR3 protein: CASSDQALEQFF
CDR3 DNA: TGTGCCAGCAGTGATCAAGCTTTAGAGCAGTTCTTC

J gene: TRBJ1-4
D gene: .
clone size: .
V gene: TRBV18
CDR3 protein: CASSPASTNEKLFF
CDR3 DNA: TGTGCCAGCTCACCAGCGTCAACTAATGAAAAACTGTTTTTT

J gene: TRBJ1-2
D gene: .
clone size: few
V gene: TRBV6-1
CDR3 protein: CASSEHQGRFYGYTF
CDR3 DNA: TGTGCCAGCAGTGAACACCAGGGGCGTTTTTATGGCTACACCTTC

J gene: TRBJ2-5
D gene: TRBD2
clone size: few
V gene: TRBV4-3
CDR3 protein: CASSQEQAAGVETQYF
CDR3 DNA: TGCGCCAGCAGCCAAGAGCAGGCAGCGGGGGTGGAGACCCAGTACTTC

J gene: TRBJ2-1
D gene: .
clone size: .
V gene: TRBV19
CDR3 protein: CASSIGVNGEQFF
CDR3 DNA: TGTGCCAGTAGTATAGGAGTTAACGGTGAGCAGTTCTTC

J gene: TRBJ2-5
D gene: .
clone size: .
V gene: TRBV9
CDR3 protein: CASSVGASEETQYF
CDR3 DNA: TGTGCCAGCAGCGTAGGGGCTAGCGAGGAGACCCAGTACTTC

J gene: TRBJ1-5
D gene: .
clone size: .
V gene: TRBV30
CDR3 protein: CAWSGGVSNQPQHF
CDR3 DNA: TGTGCCTGGAGCGGGGGGGTTAGCAATCAGCCCCAGCATTTT

J gene: TRBJ1-5
D gene: .
clone size: .
V gene: TRBV10-3
CDR3 protein: CAISAGDGGSNQPQHF
CDR3 DNA: TGTGCCATCAGTGCGGGGGACGGGGGGAGCAATCAGCCCCAGCATTTT

J gene: TRBJ2-5
D gene: TRBD2
clone size: .
V gene: TRBV9
CDR3 protein: CASSVRGLAGGPGVEETQYF
CDR3 DNA: TGTGCCAGCAGCGTCCGGGGACTAGCGGGGGGGCCTGGGGTGGAAGAGACCCAGTACTTC

J gene: TRBJ1-2
D gene: TRBD1
clone size: .
V gene: TRBV6-1
CDR3 protein: CASSEQTGEVYGYTF
CDR3 DNA: TGTGCCAGCAGTGAACAGACAGGGGAGGTCTATGGCTACACCTTC

J gene: TRBJ1-2
D gene: TRBD1
clone size: once
V gene: TRBV2
CDR3 protein: CASTQTGGAYGYTF
CDR3 DNA: TGTGCCAGCACTCAGACAGGGGGCGCATATGGCTACACCTTC

J gene: TRBJ1-1
D gene: TRBD1
clone size: few
V gene: TRBV12-5
CDR3 protein: CASGLGQGARTEAFF
CDR3 DNA: TGTGCTAGTGGTTTGGGGCAGGGGGCTCGGACTGAAGCTTTCTTT

J gene: TRBJ1-6
D gene: TRBD1
clone size: .
V gene: TRBV27
CDR3 protein: CASSSRQGPPGSYNSPLHF
CDR3 DNA: TGTGCCAGCAGTTCCCGACAGGGGCCGCCCGGCTCCTATAATTCACCCCTCCACTTT

J gene: TRBJ2-7
D gene: TRBD2
clone size: .
V gene: TRBV7-2
CDR3 protein: CASSSLGLAGYEQYF
CDR3 DNA: TGTGCCAGCAGCTCGCTCGGACTAGCAGGCTACGAGCAGTACTTC

J gene: TRBJ2-3
D gene: TRBD2
clone size: .
V gene: TRBV5-1
CDR3 protein: CASSYSGSTDTQYF
CDR3 DNA: TGCGCCAGCAGCTATAGCGGGAGCACAGATACGCAGTATTTT

J gene: TRBJ1-2
D gene: .
clone size: once
V gene: TRBV4-1
CDR3 protein: CASSQDNREGGYGYTF
CDR3 DNA: TGCGCCAGCAGCCAAGATAACAGGGAGGGGGGCTATGGCTACACCTTC

J gene: TRBJ1-6
D gene: .
clone size: once
V gene: TRBV7-9
CDR3 protein: CSSSFQGRVNSPLHF
CDR3 DNA: TGTTCCAGCAGCTTTCAGGGTCGAGTGAATTCACCCCTCCACTTT

J gene: TRBJ2-7
D gene: TRBD2
clone size: .
V gene: TRBV5-4
CDR3 protein: CASSLVAGGSYEQYF
CDR3 DNA: TGTGCCAGCAGCTTGGTGGCGGGGGGGTCCTACGAGCAGTACTTC

J gene: TRBJ2-3
D gene: TRBD2
clone size: .
V gene: TRBV5-6
CDR3 protein: CASSGRTSADTQYF
CDR3 DNA: TGTGCCAGCAGCGGAAGGACTAGCGCAGATACGCAGTATTTT

J gene: TRBJ2-4
D gene: TRBD1
clone size: .
V gene: TRBV7-8
CDR3 protein: CASSSADRGTKNIQYF
CDR3 DNA: TGTGCCAGCAGCTCCGCCGACAGGGGAACCAAAAACATTCAGTACTTC

J gene: TRBJ2-1
D gene: .
clone size: .
V gene: TRBV6-1
CDR3 protein: CASSVGTRGGNEQFF
CDR3 DNA: TGTGCCAGCAGTGTCGGGACAAGGGGAGGGAATGAGCAGTTCTTC

J gene: TRBJ1-6
D gene: TRBD1
clone size: .
V gene: TRBV5-4
CDR3 protein: CASSSTGGGYSPLHF
CDR3 DNA: TGTGCCAGCAGCTCGACAGGGGGCGGTTATTCACCCCTCCACTTT

J gene: TRBJ1-3
D gene: .
clone size: .
V gene: TRBV5-1
CDR3 protein: CASSLDGGGGNTIYF
CDR3 DNA: TGCGCCAGCAGCTTGGACGGTGGCGGGGGAAACACCATATATTTT